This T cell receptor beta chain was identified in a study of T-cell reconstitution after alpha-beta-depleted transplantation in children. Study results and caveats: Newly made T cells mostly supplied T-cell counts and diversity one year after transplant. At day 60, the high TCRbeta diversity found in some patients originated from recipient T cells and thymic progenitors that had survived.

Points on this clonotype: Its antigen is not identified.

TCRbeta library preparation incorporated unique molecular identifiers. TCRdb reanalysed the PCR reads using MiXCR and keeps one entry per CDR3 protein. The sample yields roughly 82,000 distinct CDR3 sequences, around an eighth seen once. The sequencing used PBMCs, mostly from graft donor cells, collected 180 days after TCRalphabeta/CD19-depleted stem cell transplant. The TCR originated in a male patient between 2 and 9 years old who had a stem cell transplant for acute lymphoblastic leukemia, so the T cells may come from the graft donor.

The CDR3 here is CASSDSDRGVYGYTF. CDR3 in DNA: TGTGCCAGCAGTGATTCCGACAGGGGAGTGTATGGCTACACCTTC. J is TRBJ1-2 and V is TRBV25-1; 8 bases match TRBD1. Per the germline V gene, CDR1 is MGHDK and CDR2 is SYGVNS. Losses at the gene ends were 3 bases for V and 5 bases for J; bases not matched to a gene: 8. This CDR3 is built from 15 residues.